The entry below gives a single TCR beta chain sequence along with its context. The sample originates from a study of control samples from healthy donors and cancer patients. Data came from immunoSEQ multiplex PCR; TCRdb stores just in-frame clones and leaves some out. This table has roughly 400,000 clones, about 93% appearing once. CDR3 length: 19 amino acids. With 5 bases clipped from V and 0 bases from J, the junction kept 15 bases outside the gene matches. The V gene's germline CDR1 is LGHDT and CDR2 YNNKEL (reference sequence). The chain has TRBV3-1 (or the pseudogene TRBV3-2) and TRBJ1-4; 7 positions agree with TRBD1. Sequenced: PBMCs. The origin of this receptor is a middle-aged man with head and neck cancer. As DNA, the CDR3 is TGTGCCAGCAGCAAGAAAAGGGACAGCCTAGGGGCAACTAATGAAAAACTGTTTTTT. It codes for CASSKKRDSLGATNEKLFF.